A selection of T cell receptor beta chains follows, all from one sample in a study of CD8+ T cells in alopecia areata. Profiled with immunoSEQ multiplex PCR; TCRdb holds only in-frame clones, not every one. The sample holds roughly 170,000 clones, around 50% seen once. The sample was CD8+ T cells sorted from blood, taken at week 24, from a patient treated with tofacitinib. These receptors were collected from a human donor with alopecia areata. CDR3s include the opening cysteine and the closing phenylalanine or tryptophan. A D gene is named only where the DNA matches it firmly. Expanded clones get a size class; other rows say once, few or many, or leave the size out.

j_call clone_size v_call d_call cdr3_aa cdr3_nt
TRBJ1-5 NA TRBV25-1 NA CASSYSSNQPQHF TGTGCCAGCAGTTACAGTAGCAATCAGCCCCAGCATTTT
TRBJ2-7 NA TRBV29-1 NA CSAGTNYEQYF TGCAGCGCCGGGACAAACTACGAGCAGTACTTC
TRBJ2-7 NA TRBV23-1 TRBD1 CASSQGQGVSYEQYF TGCGCCAGCAGTCAAGGACAGGGAGTCAGCTACGAGCAGTACTTC
TRBJ2-3 NA TRBV4-1 NA CASSQDSGPDTQYF TGCGCCAGCAGCCAAGATTCAGGGCCAGATACGCAGTATTTT
TRBJ1-2 NA TRBV2 NA CASNRVPQGYTF TGTGCCAGCAACCGGGTCCCCCAGGGCTACACCTTC
TRBJ1-1 NA TRBV25-1 NA CALVPTGGLAFF TGTGCCCTAGTCCCCACGGGGGGGTTAGCTTTCTTT
TRBJ1-1 NA TRBV5-6 NA CASSQGGGSGTEAFF TGTGCCAGCAGCCAAGGTGGGGGGAGCGGCACTGAAGCTTTCTTT
TRBJ2-1 few TRBV30 NA CAWSVRPRGRFF TGTGCCTGGAGTGTACGTCCCCGGGGACGATTCTTC
TRBJ2-1 NA TRBV2 TRBD2 CASRTLSGGYNEQFF TGTGCCAGCAGAACCCTTAGCGGGGGCTACAATGAGCAGTTCTTC
TRBJ2-7 NA TRBV4-1 NA CASSSGTSAYEQYF TGCGCCAGCAGCTCCGGGACTTCAGCCTACGAGCAGTACTTC
TRBJ2-3 NA TRBV6-5 NA CASSRSGLASDTQYF TGTGCCAGCAGTCGCTCGGGGCTAGCCTCAGATACGCAGTATTTT
TRBJ2-1 NA TRBV4-2 NA CASEVGGEQFF TGTGCCAGTGAGGTGGGGGGTGAGCAGTTCTTC
TRBJ1-1 few TRBV7-9 TRBD1 CASSLTIQGEIMNTEAFF TGTGCCAGCAGCTTGACCATCCAGGGGGAAATCATGAACACTGAAGCTTTCTTT
TRBJ2-1 once TRBV27 NA CASSFSAYNEQFF TGTGCCAGCAGTTTCTCGGCTTACAATGAGCAGTTCTTC
TRBJ2-7 once TRBV25-1 TRBD2 CASSEEMGTSGEDYEQYF TGTGCCAGCAGTGAAGAAATGGGGACTAGCGGGGAGGACTACGAGCAGTACTTC
TRBJ2-1 NA TRBV11-3 NA CASSYPPGEGHNEQFF TGTGCCAGCAGCTACCCGCCGGGAGAGGGGCACAATGAGCAGTTCTTC
TRBJ2-1 NA TRBV19 TRBD2 CATTGLAGGYSYNEQFF TGTGCCACTACGGGACTAGCGGGGGGTTACTCCTACAATGAGCAGTTCTTC
TRBJ2-3 few TRBV5-1 NA CASSLRAEIDTQYF TGCGCCAGCAGCTTAAGGGCCGAGATTGATACGCAGTATTTT
TRBJ2-5 few TRBV7-9 TRBD2 CASSSNGLAGQETQYF TGTGCCAGCAGTTCCAATGGACTAGCTGGCCAAGAGACCCAGTACTTC
TRBJ1-2 NA TRBV20-1 NA CSARDSLGYTF TGCAGTGCTAGAGACTCCCTTGGCTACACCTTC
TRBJ2-1 NA TRBV10-3 TRBD2 CAISESLGLAGDNEQFF TGTGCCATCAGTGAGTCGTTGGGACTAGCGGGGGACAATGAGCAGTTCTTC
TRBJ2-7 NA TRBV15 NA CATTGTAPYEQYF TGTGCCACCACCGGGACGGCACCCTACGAGCAGTACTTC
TRBJ2-5 NA TRBV29-1 NA CSVDPLGRFQETQYF TGCAGCGTTGACCCCTTGGGCAGGTTCCAAGAGACCCAGTACTTC
TRBJ1-4 NA TRBV7-8 NA CASSSVTMLNEKLFF TGTGCCAGCAGCTCCGTGACGATGTTGAATGAAAAACTGTTTTTT
TRBJ1-2 NA TRBV9 NA CASRGHPNYGYTF TGTGCCAGCAGGGGACACCCCAATTATGGCTACACCTTC
TRBJ2-5 NA TRBV29-1 TRBD1 CSVDLDRGPQETQYF TGCAGCGTTGACCTTGACAGGGGGCCTCAAGAGACCCAGTACTTC
TRBJ2-1 NA TRBV27 NA CASSNQPSPYNEQFF TGTGCCAGCAGTAACCAACCCAGCCCCTACAATGAGCAGTTCTTC
TRBJ2-7 NA TRBV4-1 TRBD1 CASSDRDSYEQYF TGCGCCAGCAGTGACAGGGACTCCTACGAGCAGTACTTC
TRBJ1-1 NA TRBV13 TRBD1 CASSHPTGGTEAFF TGTGCCAGCAGCCACCCGACAGGGGGAACTGAAGCTTTCTTT
TRBJ1-2 NA TRBV5-1 TRBD1 CASSVTGGDGYTF TGCGCCAGCAGCGTGACAGGGGGAGATGGCTACACCTTC
TRBJ1-5 NA TRBV2 NA CASRNPGTGEYNQPQHF TGTGCCAGCAGGAACCCCGGGACGGGAGAATACAATCAGCCCCAGCATTTT
TRBJ2-5 NA TRBV5-4 NA CASHREETQYF TGTGCCAGCCACAGGGAGGAGACCCAGTACTTC
TRBJ2-2 once TRBV30 NA CAWNKGNGNTGELFF TGTGCCTGGAACAAAGGGAATGGGAACACCGGGGAGCTGTTTTTT
TRBJ1-2 once TRBV5-4 NA CASSEPNRALNYGYTF TGTGCCAGCAGCGAACCCAACAGGGCCCTTAACTATGGCTACACCTTC
TRBJ2-3 few TRBV7-2 NA CASSIPGPAVGTQYF TGTGCCAGCAGCATACCGGGACCAGCCGTTGGTACGCAGTATTTT
TRBJ2-7 few TRBV5-6 TRBD2 CASSYMERGGYEQYF TGTGCCAGCAGCTATATGGAGCGGGGGGGCTACGAGCAGTACTTC
TRBJ1-4 NA TRBV14 NA CASSQVFTRNEKLFF TGTGCCAGCAGCCAAGTATTCACAAGAAATGAAAAACTGTTTTTT
TRBJ2-7 NA TRBV13 NA CASSHGTGGNEQYF TGTGCCAGCAGCCACGGGACTGGGGGAAACGAGCAGTACTTC
TRBJ2-7 NA TRBV29-1 NA CSVEGRSYEQYF TGCAGCGTTGAGGGCAGGTCCTACGAGCAGTACTTC
TRBJ1-1 NA TRBV2 NA CASSEASGALNTEAFF TGTGCCAGCAGTGAAGCCAGTGGGGCCCTGAACACTGAAGCTTTCTTT
TRBJ2-7 NA TRBV25-1 TRBD1 CATIRGYEQYF TGTGCCACCATCAGGGGGTACGAGCAGTACTTC
TRBJ2-4 NA TRBV19 NA CASSGMAGGAKNIQYF TGTGCCAGTAGTGGAATGGCAGGCGGAGCCAAAAACATTCAGTACTTC
TRBJ2-3 few TRBV23-1 NA CASSPGSRTAQDTQYF TGCGCCAGCAGCCCCGGGTCAAGAACAGCACAAGATACGCAGTATTTT
TRBJ2-2 NA TRBV27 TRBD1 CASSSHRGTNTGELFF TGTGCCAGCAGTTCCCACAGGGGGACCAACACCGGGGAGCTGTTTTTT
TRBJ1-1 NA TRBV4-1 NA CASSSPGGGTEAFF TGCGCCAGCAGCTCACCCGGGGGGGGAACTGAAGCTTTCTTT
TRBJ1-1 few TRBV5-1 NA CASSSFEDGYLNTEAFF TGCGCCAGCAGCTCCTTTGAGGACGGCTACTTGAACACTGAAGCTTTCTTT
TRBJ1-1 few TRBV29-1 NA CSVKGANTEAFF TGCAGCGTCAAAGGGGCGAACACTGAAGCTTTCTTT
TRBJ2-1 once TRBV5-6 NA CASSPWADNEQFF TGTGCCAGCAGCCCGTGGGCAGACAATGAGCAGTTCTTC
TRBJ2-1 few TRBV5-4 TRBD1 CASSPRLAQGKYNEQFF TGTGCCAGCAGCCCCCGCTTAGCACAGGGGAAGTACAATGAGCAGTTCTTC
TRBJ1-5 NA TRBV7-2 NA CASSLDSRVNQPQHF TGTGCCAGCAGCTTAGATTCGAGGGTTAATCAGCCCCAGCATTTT
TRBJ2-5 NA TRBV5-6 TRBD2 CASSLSGGQETQYF TGTGCCAGCAGCTTGAGCGGGGGACAAGAGACCCAGTACTTC
TRBJ1-2 NA TRBV12-5 NA CASGSPNRDGYTF TGTGCTAGTGGTTCCCCTAACAGGGATGGCTACACCTTC